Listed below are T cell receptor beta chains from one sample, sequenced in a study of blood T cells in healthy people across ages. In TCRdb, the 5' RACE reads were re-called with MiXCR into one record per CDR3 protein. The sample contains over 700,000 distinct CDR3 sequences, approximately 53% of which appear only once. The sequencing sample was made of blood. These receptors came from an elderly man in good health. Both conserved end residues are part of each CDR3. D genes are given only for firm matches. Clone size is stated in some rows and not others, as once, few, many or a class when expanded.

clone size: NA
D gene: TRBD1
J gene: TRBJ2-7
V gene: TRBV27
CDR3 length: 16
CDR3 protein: CASSPGGTGVYHEQYF
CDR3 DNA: TGTGCCAGCAGTCCAGGGGGGACAGGGGTTTACCACGAGCAGTACTTC

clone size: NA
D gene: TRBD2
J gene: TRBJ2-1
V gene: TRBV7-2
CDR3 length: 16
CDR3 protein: CASSLDAGGLVNEQFF
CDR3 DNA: TGTGCCAGCAGCTTAGATGCGGGAGGGCTTGTCAATGAGCAGTTCTTC

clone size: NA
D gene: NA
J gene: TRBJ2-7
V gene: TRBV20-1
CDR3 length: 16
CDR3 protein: CSARGGLSSGSYEQYF
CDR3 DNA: TGCAGTGCTAGAGGCGGACTTTCCTCGGGCTCCTACGAGCAGTACTTC

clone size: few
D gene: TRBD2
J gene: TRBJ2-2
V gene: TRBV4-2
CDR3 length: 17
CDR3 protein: CASSQEWASGYTGELFF
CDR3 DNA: TGTGCCAGCAGCCAAGAGTGGGCTAGCGGGTACACCGGGGAGCTGTTTTTT

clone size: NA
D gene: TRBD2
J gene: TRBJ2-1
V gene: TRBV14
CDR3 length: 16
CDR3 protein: CASSRWGGSSYNEQFF
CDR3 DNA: TGTGCCAGCAGCAGATGGGGCGGGAGCTCCTACAATGAGCAGTTCTTC

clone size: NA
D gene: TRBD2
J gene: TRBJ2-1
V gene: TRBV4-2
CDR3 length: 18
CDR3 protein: CASSQDPLAGIGMNEQFF
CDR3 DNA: TGTGCCAGCAGCCAAGATCCACTAGCGGGAATAGGGATGAATGAGCAGTTCTTC

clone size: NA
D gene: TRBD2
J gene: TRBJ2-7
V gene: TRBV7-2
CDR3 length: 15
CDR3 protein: CASSLVVGLGNEQYF
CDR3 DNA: TGTGCCAGCAGCTTAGTCGTAGGACTAGGGAACGAGCAGTACTTC

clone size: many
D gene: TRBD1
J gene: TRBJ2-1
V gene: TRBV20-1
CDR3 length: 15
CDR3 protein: CSLTRRDRDYNEQFF
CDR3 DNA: TGCAGCCTCACCCGACGGGACAGGGACTACAATGAGCAGTTCTTC

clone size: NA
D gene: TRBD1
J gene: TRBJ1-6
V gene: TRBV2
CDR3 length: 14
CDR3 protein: CASRLDRVDSPLHF
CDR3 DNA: TGTGCCAGCAGATTAGACAGGGTCGATTCACCCCTCCACTTT

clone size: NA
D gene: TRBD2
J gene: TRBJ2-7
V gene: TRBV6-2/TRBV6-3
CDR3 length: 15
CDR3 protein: CASRGTGEGTYEQYF
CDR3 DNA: TGTGCCAGCAGAGGAACCGGGGAGGGAACCTACGAGCAGTACTTC

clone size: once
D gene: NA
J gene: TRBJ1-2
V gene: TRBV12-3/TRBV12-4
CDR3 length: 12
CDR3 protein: CASSKQDYGYTF
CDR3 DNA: TGTGCCAGCAGCAAACAGGACTATGGCTACACCTTC